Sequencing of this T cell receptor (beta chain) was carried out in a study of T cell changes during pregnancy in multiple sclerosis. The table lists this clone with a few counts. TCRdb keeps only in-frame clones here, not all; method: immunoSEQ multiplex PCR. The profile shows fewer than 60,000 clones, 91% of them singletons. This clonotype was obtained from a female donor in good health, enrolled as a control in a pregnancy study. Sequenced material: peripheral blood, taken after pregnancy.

CDR3: CAWIGQGNTEAFF. Written as DNA, the CDR3 is TGTGCCTGGATAGGGCAGGGGAACACTGAAGCTTTCTTT. The chain combines TRBV30 with TRBJ1-1, with D perhaps TRBD1 (5 bases). CDR1 and CDR2 from the germline V gene are GTSNPN and SVGIG (reference sequence). V lost 4 bases, J lost 1 base, and 10 bases lay in between. The length of the CDR3 is 13 residues.